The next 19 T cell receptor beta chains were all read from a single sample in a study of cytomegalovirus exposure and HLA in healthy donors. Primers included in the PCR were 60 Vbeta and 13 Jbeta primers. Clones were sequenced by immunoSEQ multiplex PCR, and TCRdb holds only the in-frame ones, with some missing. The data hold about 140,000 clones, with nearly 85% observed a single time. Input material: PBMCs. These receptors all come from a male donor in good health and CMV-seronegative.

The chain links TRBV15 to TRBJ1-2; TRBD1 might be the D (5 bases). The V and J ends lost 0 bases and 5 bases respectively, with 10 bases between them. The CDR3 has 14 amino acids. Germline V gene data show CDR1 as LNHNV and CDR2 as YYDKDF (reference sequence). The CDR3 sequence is CATSRDRGGYGYTF. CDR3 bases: TGTGCCACCAGCAGAGATCGGGGGGGTTATGGCTACACCTTC.

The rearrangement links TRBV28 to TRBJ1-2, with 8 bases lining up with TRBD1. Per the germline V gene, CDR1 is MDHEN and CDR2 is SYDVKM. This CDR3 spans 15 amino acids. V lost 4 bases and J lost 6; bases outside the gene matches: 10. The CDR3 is CASSSITGGWDGYTF. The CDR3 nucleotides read TGTGCCAGCAGTTCCATCACAGGGGGATGGGATGGCTACACCTTC.

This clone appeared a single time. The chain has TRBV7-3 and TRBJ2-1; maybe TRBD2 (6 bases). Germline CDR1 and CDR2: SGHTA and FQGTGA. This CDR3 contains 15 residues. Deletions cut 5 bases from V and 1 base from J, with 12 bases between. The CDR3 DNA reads TGTGCCAGCAGCAATAACGGGGGTTCCTACAATGAGCAGTTCTTC. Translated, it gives CASSNNGGSYNEQFF.

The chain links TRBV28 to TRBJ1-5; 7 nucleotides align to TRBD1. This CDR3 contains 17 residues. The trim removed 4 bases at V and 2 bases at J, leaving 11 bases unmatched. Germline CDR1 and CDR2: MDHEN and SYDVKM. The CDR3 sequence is CASSSERGRGGNQPQHF. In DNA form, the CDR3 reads TGTGCCAGCAGTTCAGAGAGGGGGCGCGGGGGCAATCAGCCCCAGCATTTT.

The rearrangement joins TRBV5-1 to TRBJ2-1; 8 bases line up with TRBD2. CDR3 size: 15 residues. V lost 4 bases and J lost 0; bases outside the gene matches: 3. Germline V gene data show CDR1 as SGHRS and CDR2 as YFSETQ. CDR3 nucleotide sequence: TGCGCCAGCAGCATAGCGGGATCCTCCTACAATGAGCAGTTCTTC. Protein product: CASSIAGSSYNEQFF.

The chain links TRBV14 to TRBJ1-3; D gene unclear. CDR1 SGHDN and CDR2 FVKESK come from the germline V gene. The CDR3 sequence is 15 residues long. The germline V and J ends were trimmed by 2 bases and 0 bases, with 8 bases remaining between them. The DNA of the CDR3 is TGTGCCAGCAGCCAATTTTGGAGCTCTGGAAACACCATATATTTT. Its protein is CASSQFWSSGNTIYF.

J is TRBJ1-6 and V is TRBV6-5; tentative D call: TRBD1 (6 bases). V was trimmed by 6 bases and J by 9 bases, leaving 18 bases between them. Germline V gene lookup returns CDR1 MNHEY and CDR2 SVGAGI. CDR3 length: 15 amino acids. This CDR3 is CASRPQGTHFSPLHF. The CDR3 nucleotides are TGTGCCAGCAGGCCACAGGGAACCCATTTTTCACCCCTCCACTTT.

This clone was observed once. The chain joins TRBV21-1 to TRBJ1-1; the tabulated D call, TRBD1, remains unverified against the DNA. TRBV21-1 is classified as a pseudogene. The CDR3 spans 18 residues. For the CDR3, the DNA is TGTGCCAGCAGTCCAAAGAGACAGGGGATTACCCTCAACACTGAAGCTTTCTTT. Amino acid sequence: CASSPKRQGITLNTEAFF.

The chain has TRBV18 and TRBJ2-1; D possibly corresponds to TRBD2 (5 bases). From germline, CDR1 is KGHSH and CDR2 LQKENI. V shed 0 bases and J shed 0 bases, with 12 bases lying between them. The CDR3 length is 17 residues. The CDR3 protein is CASSPPLPGISYNEQFF. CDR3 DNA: TGTGCCAGCTCACCACCTCTCCCGGGGATCTCCTACAATGAGCAGTTCTTC.

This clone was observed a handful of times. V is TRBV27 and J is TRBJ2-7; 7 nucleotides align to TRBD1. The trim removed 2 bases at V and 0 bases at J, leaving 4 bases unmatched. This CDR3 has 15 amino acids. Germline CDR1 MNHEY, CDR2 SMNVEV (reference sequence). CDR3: CASSLHGTASYEQYF. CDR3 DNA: TGTGCCAGCAGTTTACACGGGACAGCCTCCTACGAGCAGTACTTC.

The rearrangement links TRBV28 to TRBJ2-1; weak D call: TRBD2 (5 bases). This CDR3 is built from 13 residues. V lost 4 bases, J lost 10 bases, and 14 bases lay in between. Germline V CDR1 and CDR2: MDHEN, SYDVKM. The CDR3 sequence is CASSYPLGSEQFF. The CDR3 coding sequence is TGTGCCAGCAGTTACCCACTAGGGTCGGAGCAGTTCTTC.

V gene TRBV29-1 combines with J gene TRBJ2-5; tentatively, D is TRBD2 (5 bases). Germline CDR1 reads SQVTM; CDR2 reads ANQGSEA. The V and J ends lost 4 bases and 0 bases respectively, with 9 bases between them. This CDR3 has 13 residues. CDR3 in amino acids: CSVAPGYQETQYF. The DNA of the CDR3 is TGCAGCGTTGCCCCGGGATACCAAGAGACCCAGTACTTC.

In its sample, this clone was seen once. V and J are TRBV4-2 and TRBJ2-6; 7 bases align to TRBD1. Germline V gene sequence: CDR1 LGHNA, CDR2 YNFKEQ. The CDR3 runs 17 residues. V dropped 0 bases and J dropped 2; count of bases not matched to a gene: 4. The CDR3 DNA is TGTGCCAGCAGCCAAGATGGGCAGGGGGCTGGGGCCAACGTCCTGACTTTC. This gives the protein CASSQDGQGAGANVLTF.

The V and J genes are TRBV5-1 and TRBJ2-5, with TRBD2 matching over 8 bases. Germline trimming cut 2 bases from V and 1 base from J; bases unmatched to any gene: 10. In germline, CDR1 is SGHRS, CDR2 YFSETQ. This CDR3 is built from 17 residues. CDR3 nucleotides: TGCGCCAGCAGCTTCACCCGTCCGGGAGGGAGCCAAGAGACCCAGTACTTC. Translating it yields CASSFTRPGGSQETQYF.

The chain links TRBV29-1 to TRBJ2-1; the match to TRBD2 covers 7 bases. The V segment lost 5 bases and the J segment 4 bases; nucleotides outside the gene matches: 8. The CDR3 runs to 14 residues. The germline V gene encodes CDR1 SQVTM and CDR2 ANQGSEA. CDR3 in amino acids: CSVQGGPDYNEQFF. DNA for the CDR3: TGCAGCGTTCAGGGAGGGCCAGATTACAATGAGCAGTTCTTC.

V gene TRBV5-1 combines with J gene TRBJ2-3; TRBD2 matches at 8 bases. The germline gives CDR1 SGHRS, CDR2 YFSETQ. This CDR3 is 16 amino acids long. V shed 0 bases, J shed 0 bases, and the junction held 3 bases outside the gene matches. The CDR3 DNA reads TGCGCCAGCAGCTTGGCCCGCGGGGGGAGCACAGATACGCAGTATTTT. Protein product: CASSLARGGSTDTQYF.

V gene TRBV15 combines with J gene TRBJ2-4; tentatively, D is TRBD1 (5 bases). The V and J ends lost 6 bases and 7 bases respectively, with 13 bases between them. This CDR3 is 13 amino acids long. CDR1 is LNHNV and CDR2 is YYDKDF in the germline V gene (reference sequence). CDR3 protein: CATRGRVSNIQYF. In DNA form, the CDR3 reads TGTGCCACCAGAGGCAGGGTTTCCAACATTCAGTACTTC.

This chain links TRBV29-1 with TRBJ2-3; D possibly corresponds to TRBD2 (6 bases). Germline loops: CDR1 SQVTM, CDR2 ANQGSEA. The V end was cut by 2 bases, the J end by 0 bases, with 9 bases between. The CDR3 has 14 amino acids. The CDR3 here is CSVESGVSTDTQYF. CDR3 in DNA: TGCAGCGTTGAATCGGGGGTCAGCACAGATACGCAGTATTTT.

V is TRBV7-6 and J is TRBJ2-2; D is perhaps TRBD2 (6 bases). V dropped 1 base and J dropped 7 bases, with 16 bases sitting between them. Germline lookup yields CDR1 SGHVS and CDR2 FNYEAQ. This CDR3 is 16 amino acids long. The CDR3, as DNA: TGTGCCAGCAGCTTAGGACTAGGAAGATATGGCGGGGAGCTGTTTTTT. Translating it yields CASSLGLGRYGGELFF.